These 29 T cell receptor beta chains share one sample of origin, sequenced in a study of regulatory T cells in long-lasting Graves disease. Arm-PCR of CDR3 regions with iRepertoire HTBI primers generated TCR beta libraries. TCRdb passed the multiplex PCR reads through MiXCR, listing each CDR3 protein once. The sample carries approximately 480,000 distinct CDR3 sequences, around 15% recorded once. Noted time point: newly diagnosed GD, antithyroid drugs for less than 3 months. Extracted RNA from PBMCs served as the source of the TCR library. In addition, the sample was reused for a study of T cells in Graves' hyperthyroidism and ophthalmopathy.

The sample was peripheral blood mononuclear cells (PBMCs), taken at new diagnosis, from a patient treated with antithyroid drugs. The receptors stem from a middle-aged man with Graves disease.

This clonotype was recorded many times. The CDR3 DNA reads as TGTGCCAGCAGTGTACAAGACAGGGACACAGATACGCAGTATTTT. Protein product: CASSVQDRDTDTQYF. This rearrangement joins TRBV2 to TRBJ2-3, with 7 bases that match TRBD1. Looked up from germline, CDR1 is SNHLY and CDR2 is FYNNEI. The ends lost 4 bases at V and 2 bases at J; junction bases unmatched: 6. The CDR3 consists of 15 residues.

This clonotype was observed at least ten times. At one end the junction does not follow the germline gene, possibly because of a read error. The chain links TRBV2 to TRBJ2-3; no clear D. The CDR3 loop spans 15 amino acids. Per the germline V gene, CDR1 is SNHLY and CDR2 is FYNNEI. The CDR3 region has the DNA TGTGCCAGCAGCGAAGTAGGTTTCGGCACAGATACGCAGTATTTT. Its translation is CASSEVGFGTDTQYF.

This clonotype was seen ten or more times. The rearrangement joins TRBV2 to TRBJ1-1; 9 bases map to TRBD1. The CDR3 runs to 14 residues. Germline CDR1 and CDR2: SNHLY and FYNNEI. V lost 6 bases and J lost 4; bases outside the gene matches: 6. The CDR3 reads CASRPDRGGTEAFF. CDR3 coding DNA: TGTGCCAGCAGGCCGGACAGGGGAGGCACTGAAGCTTTCTTT.

The table lists this clonotype with many counts. The chain carries TRBV28 and TRBJ2-7, with 7 bases matching TRBD1. Trimming removed 6 bases from V and 4 bases from J; junction bases left unmatched: 6. Looked up from germline, CDR1 is MDHEN and CDR2 is SYDVKM. CDR3 length: 13 amino acids. DNA of the CDR3: TGTGCCAGCAGATCGACAGGGCGTTACGAGCAGTACTTC. Translation gives CASRSTGRYEQYF.

This clonotype was detected ten times or more. The chain uses TRBV28 and TRBJ1-2; no clear D gene. Deletions cut 0 bases from V and 7 bases from J, with 3 bases between. CDR1 and CDR2 from the germline V gene are MDHEN and SYDVKM. The CDR3 length is 11 residues. CDR3 nucleotide sequence: TGTGCCAGCAGTTTATGGGGTGGCTACACCTTC. Protein: CASSLWGGYTF.

Concerning this clonotype: Sequence at one end of the junction differs from germline and may be a read error. The rearrangement links TRBV27 to TRBJ2-5; a weak D match, TRBD2 (5 bases). This CDR3 has 13 amino acids. Germline assignment: CDR1 MNHEY and CDR2 SMNVEV (reference sequence). The CDR3 nucleotides read TGTGCCACACGGGGTGGAACCCAAGAGACCCAGCACTTC. This encodes CATRGGTQETQHF.

This clonotype has a count of ten or more. The rearrangement uses TRBV28 and TRBJ2-5; no firm D call. The V and J ends lost 5 bases and 4 bases respectively, with 8 bases between them. Germline V CDR1 and CDR2: MDHEN, SYDVKM. This CDR3 is built from 12 residues. The CDR3 spells CASSLNLETQYF. In DNA form, the CDR3 reads TGTGCCAGCAGTCTCAACTTAGAGACCCAGTACTTC.

The rearrangement links TRBV2 to TRBJ1-5, with 7 bases identical to TRBD1. V was clipped by 1 base and J by 5 bases; unmatched bases: 11. The CDR3 extends over 17 amino acids. Germline values: CDR1 SNHLY, CDR2 FYNNEI. The CDR3 DNA reads TGTGCCAGCAGTGAAGGGGACAGTACAGAGGGGTATCAGCCCCAGCATTTT. Translating it yields CASSEGDSTEGYQPQHF.

The chain combines TRBV12-3 or TRBV12-4 with TRBJ2-4, with D tentatively TRBD2 (5 bases). V was pared by 5 bases and J by 11 bases, with 16 bases between. This CDR3 comprises 13 residues. The CDR3 reads CASSTVARNVQYF. The CDR3 coding sequence is TGTGCCAGCAGTACCGTAGCGAGGAACGTTCAGTACTTC.

This clonotype has ten or more counts. The V call is TRBV7-9, the J call TRBJ2-2, with TRBD2 matching 10 bases. The V gene end was trimmed by 2 bases and the J gene end by 3 bases; junction bases not matched to a gene: 6. Germline CDR1 is SEHNR and CDR2 is FQNEAQ (reference sequence). The CDR3 totals 17 residues. The CDR3 loop is CASSLLAGARDTGELFF. The DNA for the CDR3 is TGTGCCAGCAGCTTACTAGCGGGAGCCCGCGACACCGGGGAGCTGTTTTTT. Combining the CDR3 with reference TRBV7-9 and TRBJ2-2 gives the whole variable domain DTGVSQNPRHKITKRGQNVTFRCDPISEHNRLYWYRQTLGQGPEFLTYFQNEAQLEKSRLLSDRFSAERPKGSFSTLEIQRTEQGDSAMYLCASSLLAGARDTGELFFGEGSRLTVL.

Ten or more counts support this clonotype. The chain combines TRBV11-2 with TRBJ2-7; D unclear. Germline-derived CDR1 and CDR2 are SGHAT and FQNNGV. Trimming took off 3 bases at V and 0 bases at J, with 15 bases between the two ends. The CDR3 loop spans 16 amino acids. The CDR3 sequence: CASSFLSGLSSYEQYF. The CDR3 DNA reads as TGTGCCAGCAGCTTCTTATCTGGCCTTAGCTCCTACGAGCAGTACTTC.

This clonotype was recorded at least ten times. The chain uses TRBV3-1 and TRBJ1-2; D uncertain. This CDR3 spans 14 amino acids. Germline CDR1 is LGHDT and CDR2 is YNNKEL (reference sequence). V was clipped by 3 bases and J by 6 bases, with 14 bases between them. Here the CDR3 reads CASSQAFAVDGYTF. The CDR3 coding sequence is TGTGCCAGCAGCCAGGCCTTCGCCGTTGATGGCTACACCTTC.

The CDR3 protein is CASKDPGRDTQYF. CDR3 bases: TGTGCCAGCAAAGACCCAGGACGAGATACGCAGTATTTT. J is TRBJ2-3 and V is TRBV28; D call uncertain. The CDR3 runs to 13 residues. V dropped 7 bases and J dropped 5 bases, with 13 bases sitting between them. The germline CDR1 and CDR2 sequences are MDHEN and SYDVKM.

This clonotype was recorded at least ten times. V is TRBV15 and J is TRBJ2-6, with D possibly called TRBD1 or TRBD2 (5 bases each). CDR3 size: 17 residues. Germline loops: CDR1 LNHNV, CDR2 YYDKDF (reference sequence). V was clipped by 4 bases and J by 0 bases, with 13 bases between them. Written as DNA, the CDR3 is TGTGCCACCAGCAAACGGGGCACCCGCTCTGGGGCCAACGTCCTGACTTTC. It specifies CATSKRGTRSGANVLTF.

In its sample, this clonotype was seen many times. The chain has TRBV30 and TRBJ1-5; TRBD1 is a possible D gene (6 bases). The CDR3 consists of 14 residues. Looked up from germline, CDR1 is GTSNPN and CDR2 is SVGIG (reference sequence). The V end was cut by 4 bases, the J end by 7 bases, with 17 bases between. The CDR3 protein is CAWTGAGAGQPQHF. The CDR3 region has the DNA TGTGCCTGGACAGGCGCAGGGGCGGGGCAGCCCCAGCATTTT.

The CDR3 nucleotides read TGTGCCAGCAGTTCGCGGACAGGGGTGTACAATCAGCCCCAGCATTTT. It specifies CASSSRTGVYNQPQHF. The chain recombines TRBV28 with TRBJ1-5; 9 nucleotides agree with TRBD1. The V gene's germline CDR1 is MDHEN and CDR2 SYDVKM. The CDR3 length is 16 residues. Unmatched junction bases numbered 7, after V lost 4 bases and J lost 3 bases. The complete variable domain, with remaining parts taken from reference TRBV28 and TRBJ1-5, reads DVKVTQSSRYLVKRTGEKVFLECVQDMDHENMFWYRQDPGLGLRLIYFSYDVKMKEKGDIPEGYSVSREKKERFSLILESASTNQTSMYLCASSSRTGVYNQPQHFGDGTRLSIL.

The gene calls are TRBV7-3 and TRBJ2-1; 10 bases map to TRBD2. The ends lost 5 bases at V and 8 bases at J; junction bases unmatched: 18. The germline V gene has CDR1 SGHTA and CDR2 FQGTGA. The length of the CDR3 is 18 residues. CDR3: CASSPFLGTSERGYEQFF. CDR3 in DNA: TGTGCCAGCAGCCCGTTTCTTGGGACTAGCGAGCGGGGCTATGAGCAGTTCTTC.

The chain recombines TRBV20-1 with TRBJ2-1, with D hard to call. Trimming left V 5 bases short and J 2 bases short, with 16 bases between. This CDR3 contains 15 residues. CDR1 is DFQATT and CDR2 is SNEGSKA in the germline V gene (reference sequence). The CDR3 sequence is CSAPPGAPTYNEQFF. CDR3 coding DNA: TGCAGTGCTCCTCCGGGTGCGCCCACCTACAATGAGCAGTTCTTC.

This clonotype came up many times. The chain is built from TRBV20-1 and TRBJ2-3; 9 positions agree with TRBD1. From germline, CDR1 is DFQATT and CDR2 SNEGSKA (reference sequence). The CDR3 loop spans 16 amino acids. After removal of 0 bases from V and 3 bases from J, the junction contained 7 bases not matched to a gene. The CDR3 reads CSARDLHRGHTDTQYF. CDR3 in DNA: TGCAGTGCTAGAGATTTACACAGGGGGCATACAGATACGCAGTATTTT.

This clonotype was seen repeatedly, ten times or more. This sequence joins TRBV20-1 and TRBJ2-7, with 11 bases that match TRBD2. This CDR3 is 16 amino acids long. The V and J ends lost 6 bases and 0 bases, in that order; junction bases with no gene match: 10. The germline V gene has CDR1 DFQATT and CDR2 SNEGSKA (reference sequence). CDR3 sequence: CSATGTSGSSSYEQYF. CDR3 bases: TGCAGTGCAACCGGGACTAGCGGTTCAAGCTCCTACGAGCAGTACTTC.

Of note for this clonotype: Mismatch with germline at one junction end may stem from a read error. This chain connects TRBV5-1 to TRBJ2-1, with 12 bases identical to TRBD2. The germline CDR1 and CDR2 sequences are SGHRS and YFSETQ. CDR3 length equals 15 residues. CDR3 sequence: CASSITSGRNNEQFF. The CDR3, as DNA: TGTGCCAGCAGCATAACTAGCGGGAGGAACAATGAGCAGTTCTTC.

This clonotype was counted a few times. The V call is TRBV28, the J call TRBJ1-4; D remains ambiguous. Germline V gives CDR1 MDHEN, CDR2 SYDVKM. The CDR3 totals 15 residues. V dropped 6 bases and J dropped 0 bases, with 11 bases sitting between them. CDR3 nucleotides: TGTGCCAGCAGCCCAGCTGGGGCAACTAATGAAAAACTGTTTTTT. Its translation: CASSPAGATNEKLFF.

There are many counts of this clonotype. This chain uses TRBV18 with TRBJ1-4; TRBD1 matches 7 bases. CDR1 and CDR2 (germline): KGHSH, LQKENI. This CDR3 has 14 residues. The ends lost 5 bases at V and 8 bases at J; junction bases unmatched: 8. The CDR3 sequence: CASSTDDRVEKLFF. CDR3 in DNA: TGTGCCAGCTCAACGGACGACAGGGTCGAAAAACTGTTTTTT. Looking up the rest from reference TRBV18 and TRBJ1-4 gives the full variable domain: NAGVMQNPRHLVRRRGQEARLRCSPMKGHSHVYWYRQLPEEGLKFMVYLQKENIIDESGMPKERFSAEFPKEGPSILRIQQVVRGDSAAYFCASSTDDRVEKLFFGSGTQLSVL.

Of note for this clonotype: A read error may be the cause here, since a much bigger clone is one base away. This chain uses TRBV28 with TRBJ2-1; no definite D call. Between the trimmed V and J ends, which lost 6 bases and 12 bases, there was a span of 18 bases. The CDR3 runs 13 residues. Germline-derived CDR1 and CDR2 are MDHEN and SYDVKM. The CDR3 protein is CASSVGPGLPQFF. For the CDR3, the DNA is TGTGCCAGCAGCGTGGGTCCCGGCTTACCGCAGTTCTTC.

This clonotype was seen at least ten times. The V gene is TRBV7-2, the J gene TRBJ2-5; 12 bases align to TRBD2. After removal of 0 bases from V and 1 base from J, the junction contained 3 bases not matched to a gene. The CDR3 sequence is 17 residues long. The germline V gene encodes CDR1 SGHTA and CDR2 FQGNSA. The CDR3 is CASSLAPSGRGQETQYF. The CDR3 DNA sequence: TGTGCCAGCAGCTTAGCTCCTAGCGGGAGGGGCCAAGAGACCCAGTACTTC.

The chain combines TRBV20-1 with TRBJ2-7, with D possibly TRBD2 on 6 matching bases. The CDR3 covers 15 residues. Germline V gene lookup returns CDR1 DFQATT and CDR2 SNEGSKA (reference sequence). Trimming cost V 6 bases and J 4 bases, with 22 bases left between them. The CDR3 DNA reads TGCAGTGCCACCCCCAGGAACGGGAGAGGGTACGAGCAGTACTTC. It is translated as CSATPRNGRGYEQYF.

There are many counts of this clonotype. This chain uses TRBV28 with TRBJ2-5; 7 bases line up with TRBD1. Trimming cost V 6 bases and J 5 bases; bases outside gene matches: 9. This CDR3 contains 14 residues. Germline loops: CDR1 MDHEN, CDR2 SYDVKM. The CDR3 coding sequence is TGTGCCAGCAGCCTACAGGGGACGATGGAGACCCAGTACTTC. This gives the protein CASSLQGTMETQYF.

The sample holds many counts of this clonotype. The chain has TRBV20-1 and TRBJ2-5; 11 bases are a match to TRBD2. CDR3 length: 19 residues. Trimming took 4 bases from V and 0 from J; bases not matched to a gene: 16. Germline CDR1 reads DFQATT; CDR2 reads SNEGSKA (reference sequence). Written as DNA, the CDR3 is TGCAGTGCTAAATTTCCCTTAGGGACTAGCGGAGAGTACCAAGAGACCCAGTACTTC. As protein: CSAKFPLGTSGEYQETQYF.

This clonotype was seen ten or more times. The rearrangement joins TRBV5-1 to TRBJ2-3; 7 positions match TRBD1. The V and J ends lost 6 bases and 0 bases, in that order; junction bases with no gene match: 7. The CDR3 extends over 15 amino acids. The germline CDR1 and CDR2 sequences are SGHRS and YFSETQ. The DNA for the CDR3 is TGCGCCAGCAACCCAGGGACAGCCAGCACAGATACGCAGTATTTT. Translation gives CASNPGTASTDTQYF.